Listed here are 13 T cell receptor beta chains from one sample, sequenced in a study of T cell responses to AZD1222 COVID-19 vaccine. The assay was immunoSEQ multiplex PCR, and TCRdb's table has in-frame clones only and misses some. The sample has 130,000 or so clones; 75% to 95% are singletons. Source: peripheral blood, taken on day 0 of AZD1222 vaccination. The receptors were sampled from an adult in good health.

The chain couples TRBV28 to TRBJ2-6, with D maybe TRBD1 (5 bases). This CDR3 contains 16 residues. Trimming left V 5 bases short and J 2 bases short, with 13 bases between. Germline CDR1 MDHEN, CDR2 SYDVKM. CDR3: CASSKQGFTGANVLTF. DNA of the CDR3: TGTGCCAGCAGTAAGCAGGGATTTACTGGGGCCAACGTCCTGACTTTC.

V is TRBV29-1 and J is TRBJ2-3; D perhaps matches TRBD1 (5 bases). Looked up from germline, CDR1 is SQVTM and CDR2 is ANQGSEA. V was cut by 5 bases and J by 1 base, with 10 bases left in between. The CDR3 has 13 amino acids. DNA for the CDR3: TGCAGCGTTACAGGTCCTGGCACAGATACGCAGTATTTT. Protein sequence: CSVTGPGTDTQYF.

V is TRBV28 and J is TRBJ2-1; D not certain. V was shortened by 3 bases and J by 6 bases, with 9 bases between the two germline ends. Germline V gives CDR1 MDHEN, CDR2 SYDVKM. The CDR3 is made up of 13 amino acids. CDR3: CASSLRPLNEQFF. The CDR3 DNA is TGTGCCAGCAGTTTGAGACCCCTCAATGAGCAGTTCTTC.

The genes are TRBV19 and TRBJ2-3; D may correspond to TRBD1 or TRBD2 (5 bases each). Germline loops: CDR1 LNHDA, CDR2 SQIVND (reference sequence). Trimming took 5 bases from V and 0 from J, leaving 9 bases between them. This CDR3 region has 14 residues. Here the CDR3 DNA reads TGTGCCAGTAGTCGGGGCTTCAGCACAGATACGCAGTATTTT. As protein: CASSRGFSTDTQYF.

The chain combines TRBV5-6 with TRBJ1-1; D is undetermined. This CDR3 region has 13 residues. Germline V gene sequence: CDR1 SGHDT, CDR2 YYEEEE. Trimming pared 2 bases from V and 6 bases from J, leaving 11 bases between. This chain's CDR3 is CASSFGNYPEAFF. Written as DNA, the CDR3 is TGTGCCAGCAGCTTCGGAAACTACCCTGAAGCTTTCTTT.

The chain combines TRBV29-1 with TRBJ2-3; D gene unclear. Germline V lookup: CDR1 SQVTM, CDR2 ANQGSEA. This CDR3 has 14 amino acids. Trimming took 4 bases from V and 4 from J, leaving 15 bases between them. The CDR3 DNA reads TGCAGCGTTGGACCAAAAGTCGCATCAGATACGCAGTATTTT. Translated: CSVGPKVASDTQYF.

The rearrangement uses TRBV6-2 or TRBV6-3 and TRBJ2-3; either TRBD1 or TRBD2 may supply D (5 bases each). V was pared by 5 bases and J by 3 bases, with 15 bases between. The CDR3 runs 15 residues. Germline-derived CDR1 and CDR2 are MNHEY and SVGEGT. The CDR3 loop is CASSPGRVVTDTQYF. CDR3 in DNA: TGTGCCAGCAGTCCGGGACGGGTGGTAACAGATACGCAGTATTTT.

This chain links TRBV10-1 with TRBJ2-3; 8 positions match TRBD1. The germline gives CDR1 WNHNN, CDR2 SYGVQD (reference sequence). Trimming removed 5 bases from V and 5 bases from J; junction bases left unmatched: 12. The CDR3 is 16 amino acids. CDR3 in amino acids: CASSSPGGSSGDTQYF. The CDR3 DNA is TGCGCCAGCAGTTCCCCAGGGGGCTCCTCGGGAGATACGCAGTATTTT.

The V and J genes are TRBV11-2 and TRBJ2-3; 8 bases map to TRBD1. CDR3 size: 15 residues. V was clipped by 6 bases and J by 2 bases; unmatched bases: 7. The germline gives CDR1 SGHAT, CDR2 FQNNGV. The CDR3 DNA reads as TGTGCCAGCAGGCTGACAGGGGCCATCACAGATACGCAGTATTTT. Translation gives CASRLTGAITDTQYF.

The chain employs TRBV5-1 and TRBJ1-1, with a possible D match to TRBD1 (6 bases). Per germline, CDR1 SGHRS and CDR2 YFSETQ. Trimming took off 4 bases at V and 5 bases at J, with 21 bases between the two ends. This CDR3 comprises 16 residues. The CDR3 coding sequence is TGCGCCAGCAGCCCGGCGGTTGGGGGCAGGTTAACTGAAGCTTTCTTT. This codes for CASSPAVGGRLTEAFF.

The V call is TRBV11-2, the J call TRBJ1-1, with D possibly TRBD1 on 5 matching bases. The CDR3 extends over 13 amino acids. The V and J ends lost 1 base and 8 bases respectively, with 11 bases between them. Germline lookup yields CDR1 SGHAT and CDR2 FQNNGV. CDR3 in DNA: TGTGCCAGCAGCTTAGTCCTCGGGGCCGAAGCTTTCTTT. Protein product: CASSLVLGAEAFF.

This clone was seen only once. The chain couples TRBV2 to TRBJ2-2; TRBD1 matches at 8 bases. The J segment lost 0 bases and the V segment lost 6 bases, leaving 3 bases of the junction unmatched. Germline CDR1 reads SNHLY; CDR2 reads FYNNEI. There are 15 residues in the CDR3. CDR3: CASSWGQANTGELFF. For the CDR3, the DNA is TGTGCCAGCAGCTGGGGACAGGCGAACACCGGGGAGCTGTTTTTT.

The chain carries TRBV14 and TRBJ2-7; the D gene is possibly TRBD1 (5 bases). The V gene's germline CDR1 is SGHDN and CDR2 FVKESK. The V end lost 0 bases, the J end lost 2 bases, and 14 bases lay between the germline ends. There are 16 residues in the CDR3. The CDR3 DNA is TGTGCCAGCAGCCAAGATCAAAGCAGGGCAACCTACGAGCAGTACTTC. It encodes CASSQDQSRATYEQYF.